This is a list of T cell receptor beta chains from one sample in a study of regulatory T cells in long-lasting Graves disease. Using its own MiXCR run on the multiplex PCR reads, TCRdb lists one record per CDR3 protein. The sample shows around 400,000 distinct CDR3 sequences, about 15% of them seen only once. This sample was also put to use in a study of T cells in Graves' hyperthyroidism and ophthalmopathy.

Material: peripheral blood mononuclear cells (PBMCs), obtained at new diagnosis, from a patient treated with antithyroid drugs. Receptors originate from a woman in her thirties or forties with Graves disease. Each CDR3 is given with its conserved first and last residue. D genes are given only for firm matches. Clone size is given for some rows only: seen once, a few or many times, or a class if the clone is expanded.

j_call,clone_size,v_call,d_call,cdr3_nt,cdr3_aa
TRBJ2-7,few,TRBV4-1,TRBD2,TGCGCCAGCAGCCAAGAACAGCGGGAGAGCCACGAGCAGTACTTC,CASSQEQRESHEQYF
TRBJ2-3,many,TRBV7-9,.,TGTGCCAGCACGCCGACAGGCACAGATACGCAGTATTTT,CASTPTGTDTQYF
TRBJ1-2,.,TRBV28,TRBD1,TGTGCCAGCAGTGGACAGGTCCTCTATGGCTACACCTTC,CASSGQVLYGYTF
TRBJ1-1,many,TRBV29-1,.,TGCAGCGTTGCCAGGGCGAACACTGAAGCTTTCTTT,CSVARANTEAFF
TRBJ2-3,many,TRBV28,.,TGTGCCAGCAGCCGACCGGGCGGCGGCACAGATACGCAGTATTTT,CASSRPGGGTDTQYF
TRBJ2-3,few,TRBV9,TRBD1,TGTGCCAGTTCCCCGGGACAGCGCACAGATACGCAGTATTTT,CASSPGQRTDTQYF
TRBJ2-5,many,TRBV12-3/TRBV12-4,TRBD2,TGTGCCAGCAGCCTGGGAGGGCAAGTCCAAGAGACCCAGTACTTC,CASSLGGQVQETQYF
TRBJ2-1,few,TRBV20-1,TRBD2,TGCAGTGCTCAGAGCGGGAACAATGAGCAGTTCTTC,CSAQSGNNEQFF
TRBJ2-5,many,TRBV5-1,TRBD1,TGCGCCAGCAGCCCAGGACAGGGGAGAGGAGAGACCCAGTACTTC,CASSPGQGRGETQYF
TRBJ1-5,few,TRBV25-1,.,TGTGCCAGCAGTGAGGCAGGGCATCAGCCCCAGCATTTT,CASSEAGHQPQHF
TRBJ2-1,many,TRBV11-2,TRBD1,TGTGCCAGCAGCCCTGGGGGACAGCTCTACAATGAGCAGTTCTTC,CASSPGGQLYNEQFF
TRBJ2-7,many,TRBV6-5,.,TGTGCCAGCAGTTCGGACCTGGGCAGGTTGTACGAGCAGTACTTC,CASSSDLGRLYEQYF
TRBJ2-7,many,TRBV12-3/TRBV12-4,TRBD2,TGTGCCAGCAGTTTAGCGACTAGCGGCGCTTCCGAGCAGTACTTC,CASSLATSGASEQYF
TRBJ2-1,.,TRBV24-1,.,TGTGCCACCAGTGACTACGGACCGTACAATGAGCAGTTCTTC,CATSDYGPYNEQFF
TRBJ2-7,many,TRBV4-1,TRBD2,TGCGCCAGCAGCGGAGGTCTCCTAGCGGGAGGATCTGAGCAGTACTTC,CASSGGLLAGGSEQYF
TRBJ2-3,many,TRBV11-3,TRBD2,TGTGCCAGCAGCTCCCGAGGACTAGCTGTGGGGACAGATACGCAGTATTTT,CASSSRGLAVGTDTQYF
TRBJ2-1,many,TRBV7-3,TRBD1,TGTGCCAGCAGCTTAACAGGGGGCGACTACAATGAGCAGTTCTTC,CASSLTGGDYNEQFF
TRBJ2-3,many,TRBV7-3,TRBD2,TGTGCCAGCAGCTTAAAAGGGACTATAACAGATACGCAGTATTTT,CASSLKGTITDTQYF
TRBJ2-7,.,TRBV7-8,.,TGTGTCAGCAGCTTAGCGAATTACGGCGAGCAGTACTTC,CVSSLANYGEQYF
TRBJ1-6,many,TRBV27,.,TGTGCCAGCAGTCCGCGGGTCCCCTTGGGGTCTTCACCCCTCCACTTT,CASSPRVPLGSSPLHF
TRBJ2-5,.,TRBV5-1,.,TGCGCCAGCAGCGATCGACAGGTACTCCAAGAGACCCAGTACTTC,CASSDRQVLQETQYF
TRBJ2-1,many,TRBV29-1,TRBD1,TGCAGCGTTGAAAAACCTGGACGGGACAGGGCCTACAATGAGCAGTTCTTC,CSVEKPGRDRAYNEQFF
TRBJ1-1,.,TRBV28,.,TGTGCCACCACACCCGGGACTGACGAAGCTTTCTTT,CATTPGTDEAFF
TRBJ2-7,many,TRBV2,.,TGTGCCAGCAGTGAGGTCGCTGGGGGAGTATACGAGCAGTACTTC,CASSEVAGGVYEQYF
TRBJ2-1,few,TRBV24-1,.,TGTGCCACCATCCCCGGAAGGGAACAGTTCTTC,CATIPGREQFF
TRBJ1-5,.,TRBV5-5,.,TGTGCCAGCAGCTCACAACATGACCAGCCCCAGCATTTT,CASSSQHDQPQHF
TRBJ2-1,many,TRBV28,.,TGTGCCAGCAACACCGGGCGAAGCTCCTACAATGAGCAGTTCTTC,CASNTGRSSYNEQFF
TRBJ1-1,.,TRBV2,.,TGTGCCAGCAGTGACGACGAGGGCTACATGAACACTGAAGCTTTCTTT,CASSDDEGYMNTEAFF
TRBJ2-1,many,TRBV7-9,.,TGTGCCAGCAGCTTAATGGGGACTGAGCAGTTCTTC,CASSLMGTEQFF
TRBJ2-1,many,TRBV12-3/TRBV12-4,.,TGTGCCAGCAGTTTAGGCAGAATGGGGGGTTCGAGCCGGCACAATGAGCAGTTCTTC,CASSLGRMGGSSRHNEQFF
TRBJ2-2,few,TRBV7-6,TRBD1,TGTGCCAGCAGCCACAGGGGGCTCGCCGGGGAGCTGTTTTTT,CASSHRGLAGELFF
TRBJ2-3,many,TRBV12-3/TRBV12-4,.,TGTGCCAGCAACCGAGGCAGCACAGATACGCAGTATTTT,CASNRGSTDTQYF
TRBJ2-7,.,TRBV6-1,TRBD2,TGTGCCAGCAGCGGGACTAAAGGCTCCTACGAGCAGTACTTC,CASSGTKGSYEQYF
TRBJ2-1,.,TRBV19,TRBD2,TGTGCCAGTAGTAGACTAGCGGTTGGCTCCTACAATGAGCAGTTCTTC,CASSRLAVGSYNEQFF
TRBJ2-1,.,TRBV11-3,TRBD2,TGTGCCAGCAGCTGGACTAGCGGGCCCTCCTACAATGAGCAGTTCTTC,CASSWTSGPSYNEQFF
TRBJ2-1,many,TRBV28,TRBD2,TGTGCCAGCAGTTTATTCGGGACTAGTGACAATGAGCAGTTCTTC,CASSLFGTSDNEQFF
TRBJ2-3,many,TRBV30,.,TGTGCCTGGAGTGTTGAGAACATACCCACAGATACGCAGTATTTT,CAWSVENIPTDTQYF
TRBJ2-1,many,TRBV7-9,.,TGTGCCAGCAGCCCCTTGCGGGACGGTGAGCAGTTCTTC,CASSPLRDGEQFF
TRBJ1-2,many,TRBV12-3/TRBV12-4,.,TGTGCCAGCTGGGACATTCCATCGGGCTACACCTTC,CASWDIPSGYTF
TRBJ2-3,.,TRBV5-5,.,TGTGCCAGCAACTTGGTCTCCTTTGGAGGCACAGATACGCAGTATTTT,CASNLVSFGGTDTQYF
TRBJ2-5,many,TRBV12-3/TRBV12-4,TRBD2,TGTGCCAGCAGCATGACTAGCGGGAGGGCGGAGACCCAGTACTTC,CASSMTSGRAETQYF
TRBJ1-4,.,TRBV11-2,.,TGTGCCAGCAGCTTAGGCGGCAGGGATAATGAAAAACTGTTTTTT,CASSLGGRDNEKLFF
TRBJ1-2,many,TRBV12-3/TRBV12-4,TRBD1,TGTGCCAGCAGTGAGGGACAGGGGGACCCTAACTATGGCTACACCTTC,CASSEGQGDPNYGYTF
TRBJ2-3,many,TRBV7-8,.,TGTGCCAGCAGCTTTCAGGCCTCTAGCACAGATACGCAGTATTTT,CASSFQASSTDTQYF
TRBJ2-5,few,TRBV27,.,TGTGCCAGCAGTTTTGGGCTCGGCCAAGAGACCCAGTACTTC,CASSFGLGQETQYF
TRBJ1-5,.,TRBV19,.,TGTGCCAGTAGTATAGGCAGCGACAATCAGCCCCAGCATTTT,CASSIGSDNQPQHF
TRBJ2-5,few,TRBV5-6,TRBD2,TGTGCCAGCAGCTTGGATGGACTAGCGGGGCAAGAGACCCAGTACTTC,CASSLDGLAGQETQYF
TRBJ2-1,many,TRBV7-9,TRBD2,TGTGCCAGCAGCACACCCGGACTAGCGGGTTACAATGAGCAGTTCTTC,CASSTPGLAGYNEQFF
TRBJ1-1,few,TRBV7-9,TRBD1,TGTGCCAGCAGCCAATGGGACAGGGGGGGTACTGAAGCTTTCTTT,CASSQWDRGGTEAFF
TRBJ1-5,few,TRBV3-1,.,TGTGCCAGCAGCCAAGGGTTTAGCGGGGAAGGTCAGCCCCAGCATTTT,CASSQGFSGEGQPQHF
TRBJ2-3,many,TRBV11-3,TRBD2,TGTGCCAGCAGCTTAAGGTTGGCGGGAGGTACAGGGGATACGCAGTATTTT,CASSLRLAGGTGDTQYF
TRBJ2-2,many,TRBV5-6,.,TGTGCCAGCAGCCCGGGGTCAGCGAACACCGGGGAGCTGTTTTTT,CASSPGSANTGELFF
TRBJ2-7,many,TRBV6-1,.,TGTGCCAGCAGTGAAATAACAGGGGAGGCCGAGCAGTACTTC,CASSEITGEAEQYF
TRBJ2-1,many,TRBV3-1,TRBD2,TGTGCCAGCAGCAACATAGCGGGATCCCCCAATGAGCAGTTCTTC,CASSNIAGSPNEQFF
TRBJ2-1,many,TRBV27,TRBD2,TGTGCCAGCAGTTTAGGAGGACTAGCGGGAGGGAGGATCAATGAGCAGTTCTTC,CASSLGGLAGGRINEQFF
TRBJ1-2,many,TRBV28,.,TGTGCCAGCTATCCGCCGGGACGGCCCTTCTATGGCTACACCTTC,CASYPPGRPFYGYTF
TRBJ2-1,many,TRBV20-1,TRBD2,TGCAGTGCTAACAACCCCAGACTAGCGGGAGGGTCTACTACGGTGAATGAGCAGTTCTTC,CSANNPRLAGGSTTVNEQFF
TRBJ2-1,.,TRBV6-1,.,TGTGCCAGCAGTGTTAGGACCTGGCACAATGAGCAGTTATTC,CASSVRTWHNEQLF